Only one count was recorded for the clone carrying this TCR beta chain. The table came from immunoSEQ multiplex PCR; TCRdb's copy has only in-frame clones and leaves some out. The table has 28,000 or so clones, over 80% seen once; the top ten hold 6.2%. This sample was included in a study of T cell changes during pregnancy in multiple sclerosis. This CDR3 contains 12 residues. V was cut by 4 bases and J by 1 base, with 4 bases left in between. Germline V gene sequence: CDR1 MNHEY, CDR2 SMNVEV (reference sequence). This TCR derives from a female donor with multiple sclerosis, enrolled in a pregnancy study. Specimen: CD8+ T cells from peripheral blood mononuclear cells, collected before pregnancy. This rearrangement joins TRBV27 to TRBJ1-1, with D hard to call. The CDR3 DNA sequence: TGTGCCAGCAGTTCCAGGAACACTGAAGCTTTCTTT. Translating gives CASSSRNTEAFF.